The rows below give T cell receptor beta chains drawn from one sample of a study of somatic reversion in DOCK8 deficiency. Using its own MiXCR run on the multiplex PCR reads, TCRdb lists one record per CDR3 protein. The sample includes several thousand distinct CDR3 sequences, under 30% of them seen just once. What was sequenced was peripheral blood. These receptor sequences come from a human donor in good health. Each CDR3 is given with its conserved first and last residue. The D gene is left open where the match is weak. Some rows have no size entry. The others give once, few or many, or a class for an expanded clone.

CDR3nt | CDR3aa | abundance | v_gene | d_gene | j_gene
TGTGCCAGTAATAGACAGCCGAACACTGAAGCTTTCTTT | CASNRQPNTEAFF | few | TRBV28 | - | TRBJ1-1
TGCAGGCGGAACAGCTTTTCGGGGGAAAAACTGTTTTTT | CRRNSFSGEKLFF | few | TRBV20-1 | - | TRBJ1-4
TGTGCCAGCTCACCGGGACTAGCCAACTACGAGCAGTACTTC | CASSPGLANYEQYF | - | TRBV18 | TRBD2 | TRBJ2-7
TGTGCCACCAGCAGAGATAGGGAGACGAATGGCTACACCTTC | CATSRDRETNGYTF | - | TRBV15 | - | TRBJ1-2
TGTGCCAGCGAAACCCGGGGCCAGCCCCAGCATTTT | CASETRGQPQHF | few | TRBV6-1 | - | TRBJ1-5
TGTGCCAGCAGTGACTCGAGCGGGGCCGCGCGGGGGGAAAAACTGTTTTTT | CASSDSSGAARGEKLFF | - | TRBV6-4 | - | TRBJ1-4
TGTGCCAGCAGCCCCCTTGATGGGAATTCACCCCTCCACTTT | CASSPLDGNSPLHF | - | TRBV27 | - | TRBJ1-6
TGTGCCAGTAGTATATCCGGGTTCTCCTCTGGGGCCAACGTCCTGACTTTC | CASSISGFSSGANVLTF | medium-sized | TRBV19 | - | TRBJ2-6
TGTGCCAGCAGCGTGGAGCGGGAAGGCTATGGCTACACCTTC | CASSVEREGYGYTF | - | TRBV7-9 | - | TRBJ1-2
TGTGCCAGCAGTAAGACCTCGGGACAGGGTCGTGAAAAACTGTTTTTT | CASSKTSGQGREKLFF | few | TRBV2 | TRBD1 | TRBJ1-4
TGTGCCAGCAGTGTCACAACGAACACTGAAGCTTTCTTT | CASSVTTNTEAFF | - | TRBV2 | - | TRBJ1-1
TGTGCCAGCAGTTTCATGCCCTCCAACACTGAAGCTTTCTTT | CASSFMPSNTEAFF | - | TRBV27 | - | TRBJ1-1
TGTGCCAGCAGCCAAGGCTCAGGCAGTTCCGGGGAGCTGTTTTTT | CASSQGSGSSGELFF | few | TRBV3-1 | - | TRBJ2-2
TGTGCCAGCAGCCAAGAAATAGTGGGCACTGAAGCTTTCTTT | CASSQEIVGTEAFF | medium-sized | TRBV3-1 | - | TRBJ1-1
TGCGCCAGCAGCCAGGCGGGGACCGCTACCTACGAGCAGTACTTC | CASSQAGTATYEQYF | - | TRBV4-1 | - | TRBJ2-7
TGCAGTGCTAGAGATATGGGCAGGGGGCTTTACGAGCAGTACTTC | CSARDMGRGLYEQYF | - | TRBV20-1 | TRBD1 | TRBJ2-7
TGCGCCAGCAGCCTTCCCGTGGGACAGAATATGAACACTGAAGCTTTCTTT | CASSLPVGQNMNTEAFF | - | TRBV5-1 | TRBD1 | TRBJ1-1
TGTGCCAGCAGGCCTGAAGAGCTGGGACTAGCATTCTACGAGCAGTACTTC | CASRPEELGLAFYEQYF | - | TRBV2 | TRBD2 | TRBJ2-7
TGCGCCAGCAGCTTACGTCCGGGACAGGGGAACACTGAAGCTTTCTTT | CASSLRPGQGNTEAFF | medium-sized | TRBV5-1 | TRBD1 | TRBJ1-1
TGCAGCGTTGAAGGGGGGACTACCTACGAGCAGCACTTC | CSVEGGTTYEQHF | - | TRBV29-1 | TRBD2 | TRBJ2-7
TGTGCCAGCAGTGGGCAGGGGAGTGGTACTGAAGCTTTCTTT | CASSGQGSGTEAFF | few | TRBV2 | - | TRBJ1-1
TGTGCCAGCAGCCAAGCCGCAGGGGAGAACCTGAACACTGAAGCTTTCTTT | CASSQAAGENLNTEAFF | few | TRBV3-1 | - | TRBJ1-1
TGTGCCAGTAGTATAGGGCGGGGCAGAAGTATGAACACTGAAGCTTTCTTT | CASSIGRGRSMNTEAFF | few | TRBV19 | - | TRBJ1-1
TGTGCCATCTCTCGACAGACTTTGAACACTGAAGCTTTCTTT | CAISRQTLNTEAFF | medium-sized | TRBV7-9 | - | TRBJ1-1
TGCAGTGCTAAATCCCCGGGTCCCAAGCAGTACTTC | CSAKSPGPKQYF | few | TRBV20-1 | - | TRBJ2-7
TGCGCCAGCAAAGACGGGGACAGAAGGGGCTCTGGAAACACCATATATTTT | CASKDGDRRGSGNTIYF | - | TRBV4-1 | TRBD1 | TRBJ1-3
TGTGCCAGCAGCCAAGTCGAGGGGCTAGCTGAAGCTTTCTTT | CASSQVEGLAEAFF | - | TRBV14 | - | TRBJ1-1
TGCAGTGCCCCCGGGACAGGGTTTGCTGGCTACACCTTC | CSAPGTGFAGYTF | few | TRBV20-1 | TRBD1 | TRBJ1-2
TGTGCCAGCAGCTTATTTACTAGCGAATCCTACAATGAGCAGTTCTTC | CASSLFTSESYNEQFF | - | TRBV7-9 | TRBD2 | TRBJ2-1
TGTGCCAGCAGCTTCCCGTGGGGCAGCACTGAAGCTTTCTTT | CASSFPWGSTEAFF | medium-sized | TRBV7-9 | - | TRBJ1-1
TGTGCCAGCAGTTTCTGGATGCAATATAGCAATCAGCCCCAGCATTTT | CASSFWMQYSNQPQHF | medium-sized | TRBV28 | - | TRBJ1-5
TGTGCCAGCAGTTACTGGACTAGCGGGGGGACTTATCTTGTCACAGATACGCAGTATTTT | CASSYWTSGGTYLVTDTQYF | - | TRBV6-6 | TRBD2 | TRBJ2-3
TGTGCCAGCATCAAAATGGGGAACACTGAAGCTTTCTTT | CASIKMGNTEAFF | few | TRBV7-8 | - | TRBJ1-1
TGTGCCAGCAGTGCCGGCCTGAGCTCTGGAAACACCATATATTTT | CASSAGLSSGNTIYF | - | TRBV2 | - | TRBJ1-3
TGTGCCAGCAGTTTGCTTCAGGGGGCGGGGACTGAAGCTTTCTTT | CASSLLQGAGTEAFF | medium-sized | TRBV28 | TRBD1 | TRBJ1-1
TGTGCTAGCAGCCAAGCCCCCCCGGGGGAGCAGTACTTC | CASSQAPPGEQYF | - | TRBV3-1 | - | TRBJ2-7
TGTGCCAGCAGTGAAGGCAGGGGATGGGCCACTGAAGCTTTCTTT | CASSEGRGWATEAFF | - | TRBV6-1 | - | TRBJ1-1
TGCGCCAGCAGCCACTCGGGGCCCTACGAGCAGTACTTC | CASSHSGPYEQYF | - | TRBV5-1 | - | TRBJ2-7
TGTGCCAGCAGACCGGGACATAGCTCCTACGAGCAGTACTTC | CASRPGHSSYEQYF | medium-sized | TRBV12-3/TRBV12-4 | - | TRBJ2-7
TGCGCCAGCAACGCCGGGAACTCCTACGAGCAGTACTTC | CASNAGNSYEQYF | medium-sized | TRBV10-1 | - | TRBJ2-7
TGTGCCAGCAGCCAGGACAGGGTAAACAGCTACACCTTC | CASSQDRVNSYTF | - | TRBV5-4 | TRBD1 | TRBJ1-2
TGTGCCACCAGCAGAGATGACAGGGCGAACACTGAAGCTTTCTTT | CATSRDDRANTEAFF | few | TRBV15 | TRBD1 | TRBJ1-1
TGCGCCAGCAGCCCCAGGACAGGGTCGGACGAGCAGTACTTC | CASSPRTGSDEQYF | - | TRBV5-1 | TRBD1 | TRBJ2-7
TGTGCCAGCAGTTACGGGGGGCCCCGCTCCTACGAGCAGTACTTC | CASSYGGPRSYEQYF | - | TRBV6-6 | - | TRBJ2-7
TGCGCCAGCAGCCCAACTAGCGGGGGGTGGTACGAGCAGTACTTC | CASSPTSGGWYEQYF | few | TRBV4-1 | TRBD2 | TRBJ2-7
TGTGCCAGCAGCGGGGGGGGCAGCACTGAAGCTTTCTTT | CASSGGGSTEAFF | large | TRBV5-6 | - | TRBJ1-1
TGTGCCAGCAGTTTATCAGCGGGTTATGCCTACACCTTC | CASSLSAGYAYTF | - | TRBV27 | - | TRBJ1-2
TGTGCCAGCAGTGTAAGCGGCGAAACTGAAGCTTTCTTT | CASSVSGETEAFF | - | TRBV6-4 | - | TRBJ1-1
TGTGCCAGCAGTCCCGCCCCGGAGGCACCCCTCCACTTT | CASSPAPEAPLHF | few | TRBV6-6 | - | TRBJ1-6
TGTGCCAGCAGTTTAGCGATAGGGAACTATGGCTACACCTTC | CASSLAIGNYGYTF | medium-sized | TRBV12-3/TRBV12-4 | - | TRBJ1-2
TGTGCCAGCAGTAGAGTTTCGGACACTGAAGCTTTCTTT | CASSRVSDTEAFF | medium-sized | TRBV3-1 | - | TRBJ1-1